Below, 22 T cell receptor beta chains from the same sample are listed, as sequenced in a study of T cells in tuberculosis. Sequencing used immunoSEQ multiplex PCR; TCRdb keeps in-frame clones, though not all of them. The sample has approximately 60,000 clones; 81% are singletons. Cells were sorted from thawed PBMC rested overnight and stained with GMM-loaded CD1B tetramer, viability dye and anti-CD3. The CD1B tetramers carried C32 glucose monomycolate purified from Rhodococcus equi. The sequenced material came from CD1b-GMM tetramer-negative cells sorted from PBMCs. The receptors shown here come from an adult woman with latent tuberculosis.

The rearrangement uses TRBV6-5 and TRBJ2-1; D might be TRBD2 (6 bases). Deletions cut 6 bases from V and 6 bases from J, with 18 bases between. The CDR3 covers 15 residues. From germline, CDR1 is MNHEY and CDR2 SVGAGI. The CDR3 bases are TGTGCCAGCAGGGCTTCGGGGGTTGGGCCCAATGAGCAGTTCTTC. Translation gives CASRASGVGPNEQFF.

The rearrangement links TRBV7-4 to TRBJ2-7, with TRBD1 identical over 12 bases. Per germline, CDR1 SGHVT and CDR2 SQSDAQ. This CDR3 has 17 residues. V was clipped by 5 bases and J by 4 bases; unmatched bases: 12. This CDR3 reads CASSPKSRDRGLYEQYF. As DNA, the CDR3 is TGTGCCAGCAGCCCCAAGTCTCGGGACAGGGGGCTGTACGAGCAGTACTTC.

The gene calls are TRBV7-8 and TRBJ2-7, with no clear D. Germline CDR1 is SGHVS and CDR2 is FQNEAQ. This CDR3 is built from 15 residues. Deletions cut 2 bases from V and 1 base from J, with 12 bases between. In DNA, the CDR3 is TGTGCCAGCAGCTTAAGCACAGCTACATCCTACGAGCAGTACTTC. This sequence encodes CASSLSTATSYEQYF.

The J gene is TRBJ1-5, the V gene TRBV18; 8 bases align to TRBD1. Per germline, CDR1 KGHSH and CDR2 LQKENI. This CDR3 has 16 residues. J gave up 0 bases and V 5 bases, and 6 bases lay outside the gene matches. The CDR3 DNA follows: TGTGCCAGCTCAGGGCAGGGGGCGCGTAGCAATCAGCCCCAGCATTTT. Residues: CASSGQGARSNQPQHF.

CDR3 sequence: CASGIDQPQHF. DNA of the CDR3: TGTGCCAGCGGCATCGATCAGCCCCAGCATTTT. V and J are TRBV6-5 and TRBJ1-5; D gene ambiguous. Per germline, CDR1 MNHEY and CDR2 SVGAGI. V was pared by 8 bases and J by 5 bases, with 7 bases between. This CDR3 has 11 residues.

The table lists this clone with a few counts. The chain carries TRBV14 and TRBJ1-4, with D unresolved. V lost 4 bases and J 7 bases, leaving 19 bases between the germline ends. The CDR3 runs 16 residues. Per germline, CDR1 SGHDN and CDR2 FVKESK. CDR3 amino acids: CASSPGLTPWAEKLFF. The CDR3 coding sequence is TGTGCCAGCAGCCCCGGCCTGACACCGTGGGCTGAAAAACTGTTTTTT.

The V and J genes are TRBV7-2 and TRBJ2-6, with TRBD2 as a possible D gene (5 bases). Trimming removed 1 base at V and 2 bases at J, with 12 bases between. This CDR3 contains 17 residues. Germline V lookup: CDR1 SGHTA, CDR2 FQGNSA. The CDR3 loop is CASSLESPGTGANVLTF. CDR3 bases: TGTGCCAGCAGCTTAGAGTCTCCGGGGACTGGGGCCAACGTCCTGACTTTC.

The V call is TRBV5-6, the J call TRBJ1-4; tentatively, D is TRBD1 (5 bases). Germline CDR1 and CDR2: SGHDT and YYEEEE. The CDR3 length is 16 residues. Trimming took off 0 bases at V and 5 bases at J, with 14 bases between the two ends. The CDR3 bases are TGTGCCAGCAGCTTGGCCATCGGGACTCGAAATGAAAAACTGTTTTTT. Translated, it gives CASSLAIGTRNEKLFF.

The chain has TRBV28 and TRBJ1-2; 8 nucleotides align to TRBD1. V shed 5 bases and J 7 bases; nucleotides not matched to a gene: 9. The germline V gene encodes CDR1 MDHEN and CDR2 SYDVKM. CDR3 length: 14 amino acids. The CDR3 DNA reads TGTGCCAGCAGTCTGAGGACAGGGAGGTCTGGCTACACCTTC. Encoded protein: CASSLRTGRSGYTF.

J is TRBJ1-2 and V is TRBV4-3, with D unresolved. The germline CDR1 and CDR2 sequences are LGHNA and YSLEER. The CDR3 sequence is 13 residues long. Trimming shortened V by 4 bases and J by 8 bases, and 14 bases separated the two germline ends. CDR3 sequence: CASSLEVRRGYTF. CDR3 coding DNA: TGCGCCAGCAGCCTCGAAGTAAGGAGAGGCTACACCTTC.

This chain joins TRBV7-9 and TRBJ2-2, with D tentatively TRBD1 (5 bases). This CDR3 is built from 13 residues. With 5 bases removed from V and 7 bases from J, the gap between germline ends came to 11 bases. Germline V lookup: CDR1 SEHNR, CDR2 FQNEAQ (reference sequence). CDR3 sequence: CASSTGVRGELFF. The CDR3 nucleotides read TGTGCCAGCAGCACAGGAGTCCGCGGGGAGCTGTTTTTT.

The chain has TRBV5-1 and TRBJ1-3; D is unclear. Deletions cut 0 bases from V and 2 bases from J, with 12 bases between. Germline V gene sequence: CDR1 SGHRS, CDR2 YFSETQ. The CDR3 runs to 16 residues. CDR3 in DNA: TGCGCCAGCAGCTTGGGCGCCGGTGGAGCTGGAAACACCATATATTTT. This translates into CASSLGAGGAGNTIYF.

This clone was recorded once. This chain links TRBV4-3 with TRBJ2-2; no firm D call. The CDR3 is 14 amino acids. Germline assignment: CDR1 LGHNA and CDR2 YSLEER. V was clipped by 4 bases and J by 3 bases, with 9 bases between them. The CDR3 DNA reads TGCGCCAGCAGCCCGAGTCCTGACACCGGGGAGCTGTTTTTT. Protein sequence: CASSPSPDTGELFF.

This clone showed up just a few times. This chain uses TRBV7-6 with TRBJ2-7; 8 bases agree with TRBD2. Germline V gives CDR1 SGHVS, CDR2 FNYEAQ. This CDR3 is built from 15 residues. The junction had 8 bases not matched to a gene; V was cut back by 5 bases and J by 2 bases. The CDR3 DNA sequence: TGTGCCAGCAGCCAAGAGCGGGAGAGGACCTACGAGCAGTACTTC. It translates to CASSQERERTYEQYF. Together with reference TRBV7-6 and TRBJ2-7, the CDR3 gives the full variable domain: GAGVSQSPRYKVTKRGQDVALRCDPISGHVSLYWYRQALGQGPEFLTYFNYEAQQDKSGLPNDRFSAERPEGSISTLTIQRTEQRDSAMYRCASSQERERTYEQYFGPGTRLTVT.

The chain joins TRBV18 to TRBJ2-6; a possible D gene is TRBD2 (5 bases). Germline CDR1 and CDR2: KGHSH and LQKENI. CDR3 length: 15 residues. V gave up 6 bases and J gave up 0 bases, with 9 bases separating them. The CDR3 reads CASSTEVSGANVLTF. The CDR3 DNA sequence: TGTGCCAGCTCCACGGAGGTCTCTGGGGCCAACGTCCTGACTTTC.

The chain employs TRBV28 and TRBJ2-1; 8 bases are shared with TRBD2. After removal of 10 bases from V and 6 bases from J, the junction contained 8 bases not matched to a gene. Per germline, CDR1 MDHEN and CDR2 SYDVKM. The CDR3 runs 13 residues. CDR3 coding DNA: TGTGCCACCCATGCCGCGGGAGGCAATGAGCAGTTCTTC. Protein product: CATHAAGGNEQFF. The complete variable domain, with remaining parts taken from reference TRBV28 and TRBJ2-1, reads DVKVTQSSRYLVKRTGEKVFLECVQDMDHENMFWYRQDPGLGLRLIYFSYDVKMKEKGDIPEGYSVSREKKERFSLILESASTNQTSMYLCATHAAGGNEQFFGPGTRLTVL.

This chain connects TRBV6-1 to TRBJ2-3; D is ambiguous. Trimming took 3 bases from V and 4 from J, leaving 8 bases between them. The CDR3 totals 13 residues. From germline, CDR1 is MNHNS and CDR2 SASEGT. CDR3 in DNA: TGTGCCAGCAGTGAGACACGAGCAGATACGCAGTATTTT. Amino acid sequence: CASSETRADTQYF.

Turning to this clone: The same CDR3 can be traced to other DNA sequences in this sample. The DNA for the CDR3 is TGCGCCAGCAGCCAAACCCCGTGGGGAGGGTCAGCAGATACGCAGTATTTT. Translating gives CASSQTPWGGSADTQYF. V usage is TRBV4-3 and J usage is TRBJ2-3, with TRBD2 identical over 7 bases. Germline V lookup: CDR1 LGHNA, CDR2 YSLEER. The length of the CDR3 is 17 residues. The J segment lost 4 bases and the V segment lost 2 bases, leaving 12 bases of the junction unmatched.

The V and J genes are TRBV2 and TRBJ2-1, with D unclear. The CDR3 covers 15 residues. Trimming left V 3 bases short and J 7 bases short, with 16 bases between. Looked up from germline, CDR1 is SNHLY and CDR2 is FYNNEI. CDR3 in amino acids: CASSDLEGEWNEQFF. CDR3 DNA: TGTGCCAGCAGTGATTTGGAAGGAGAATGGAATGAGCAGTTCTTC.

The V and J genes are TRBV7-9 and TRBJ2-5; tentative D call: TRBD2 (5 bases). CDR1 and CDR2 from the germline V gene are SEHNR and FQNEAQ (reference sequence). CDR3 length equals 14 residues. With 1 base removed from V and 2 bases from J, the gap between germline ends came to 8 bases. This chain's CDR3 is CASSLVTGQETQYF. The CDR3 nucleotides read TGTGCCAGCAGCTTAGTCACGGGGCAAGAGACCCAGTACTTC.

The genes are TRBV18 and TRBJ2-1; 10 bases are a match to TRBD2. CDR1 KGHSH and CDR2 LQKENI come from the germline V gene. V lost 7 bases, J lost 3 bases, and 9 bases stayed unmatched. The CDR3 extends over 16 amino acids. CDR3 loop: CASCPISGGDYNEQFF. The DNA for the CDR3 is TGTGCCAGCTGCCCAATCAGCGGGGGGGACTACAATGAGCAGTTCTTC.

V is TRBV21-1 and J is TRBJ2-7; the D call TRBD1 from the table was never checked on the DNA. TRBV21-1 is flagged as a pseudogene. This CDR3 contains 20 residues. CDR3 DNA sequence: TGTGCCATCAACACGCCCCGTCACAGGGGGCGCGGGGGTTGGGGCTACGAGCAGTACTTC. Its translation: CAINTPRHRGRGGWGYEQYF.